These T cell receptor beta chains were read from a single sample in a study of cytomegalovirus exposure and HLA in healthy donors. TCRdb keeps only in-frame clones here, not all; method: immunoSEQ multiplex PCR. The sample includes under 250,000 clones, about three quarters seen only once; the top ten take roughly 0.45%. Sequencing was carried out using PBMCs. The receptors shown here come from a boy aged 10-17 years in good health and CMV-seronegative. Each CDR3 is given with its conserved first and last residue. D genes are given only for firm matches. Rows give clone size only sometimes, using once, few, many, or a class for an expanded clone.

TRBV7-3	NA	TRBJ2-5	NA	CASSLSAQRGETQYF	TGTGCCAGCAGCTTATCGGCCCAAAGAGGAGAGACCCAGTACTTC
TRBV16	NA	TRBJ2-3	TRBD2	CASSYLAGTQYF	TGTGCCAGCAGTTACCTAGCGGGGACGCAGTATTTT
TRBV4-1	NA	TRBJ2-5	TRBD1	CASSQDEIRKRGLETQYF	TGCGCCAGCAGCCAAGATGAGATACGGAAAAGGGGGCTGGAGACCCAGTACTTC
TRBV5-1	NA	TRBJ2-3	NA	CASSLAGAVTDTQYF	TGCGCCAGCAGCTTGGCCGGAGCGGTCACAGATACGCAGTATTTT
TRBV5-1	NA	TRBJ2-7	NA	CASSFGAAAYEQYF	TGCGCCAGCAGCTTTGGGGCGGCGGCATACGAGCAGTACTTC
TRBV7-9	once	TRBJ1-2	NA	CASSPTGRAGGYTF	TGTGCCAGCAGCCCTACTGGCAGGGCTGGCGGCTACACCTTC
TRBV6-5	NA	TRBJ1-2	TRBD1	CASSEQGAWGYTF	TGTGCCAGCAGCGAACAGGGGGCGTGGGGCTACACCTTC
TRBV30	NA	TRBJ2-7	TRBD1	CAWSRDRGYEQCF	TGTGCCTGGAGCCGGGACAGGGGTTACGAGCAGTGCTTC
TRBV30	once	TRBJ2-6	NA	CAWTSGANVLTF	TGTGCCTGGACTTCTGGGGCCAACGTCCTGACTTTC
TRBV25-1	NA	TRBJ1-5	NA	CASSQGTYSNQPQHF	TGTGCCAGCAGTCAGGGAACTTATAGCAATCAGCCCCAGCATTTT
TRBV11-2	NA	TRBJ1-6	NA	CASSLGTHSSPLHF	TGTGCCAGCAGCTTAGGGACACACAGCTCACCCCTCCACTTT
TRBV5-6	NA	TRBJ2-5	TRBD1	CASSTHRQGAWETQYF	TGTGCCAGCAGCACCCATAGACAGGGGGCATGGGAGACCCAGTACTTC
TRBV29-1	once	TRBJ1-1	NA	CSVEPRTEAFF	TGCAGCGTTGAACCCCGGACAGAAGCTTTCTTT
TRBV19	NA	TRBJ1-5	NA	CASSIPAGQPQHF	TGTGCCAGTAGTATTCCTGCCGGTCAGCCCCAGCATTTT
TRBV11-3	NA	TRBJ2-5	TRBD1	CASSGGQIETQYF	TGTGCCAGCAGCGGGGGACAGATAGAGACCCAGTACTTC
TRBV30	NA	TRBJ1-1	TRBD1	CAWSPLDRENTEAFF	TGTGCCTGGAGCCCTCTCGACAGGGAGAACACTGAAGCTTTCTTT
TRBV2	NA	TRBJ1-2	NA	CASSSWEERDYGYTF	TGTGCCAGCAGTTCCTGGGAGGAAAGGGACTATGGCTACACCTTC
TRBV19	NA	TRBJ1-2	NA	CASSIGAGGYTF	TGTGCCAGTAGTATAGGTGCCGGGGGCTACACCTTC
TRBV4-1	NA	TRBJ1-1	TRBD1	CASSRYIGTGGRGAPEAFF	TGCGCCAGCAGCCGCTACATCGGGACAGGGGGTAGAGGGGCACCTGAAGCTTTCTTT
TRBV5-4	NA	TRBJ2-5	TRBD2	CASSLKRGQETQYF	TGTGCCAGCAGCTTGAAGCGGGGGCAAGAGACCCAGTACTTC
TRBV27	NA	TRBJ1-3	NA	CASSLSSGNTIYF	TGTGCCAGCAGTTTGAGCTCTGGAAACACCATATATTTT
TRBV27	NA	TRBJ1-2	NA	CASSSPGGSNYGYTF	TGTGCCAGCAGCTCGCCCGGAGGGTCTAACTATGGCTACACCTTC
TRBV5-6	NA	TRBJ2-6	NA	CASSLVGQLSGANVLTF	TGTGCCAGCAGCTTGGTCGGACAACTCTCTGGGGCCAACGTCCTGACTTTC
TRBV5-1	NA	TRBJ1-2	NA	CASSRGGLNYGYTF	TGCGCCAGCAGCCGCGGGGGGCTTAACTATGGCTACACCTTC
TRBV6-1	many	TRBJ2-3	NA	CASREWPDTQYF	TGTGCCAGCAGGGAGTGGCCAGATACGCAGTATTTT
TRBV29-1	NA	TRBJ1-1	NA	CSEGVSNTEAFF	TGCAGCGAGGGGGTCTCGAACACTGAAGCTTTCTTT
TRBV5-4	NA	TRBJ2-3	NA	CASSLGVPTDTQYF	TGTGCCAGCAGCTTGGGAGTTCCCACGGATACGCAGTATTTT
TRBV7-9	NA	TRBJ1-2	NA	CASSLVTGGGYTF	TGTGCCAGCAGCTTAGTAACAGGTGGTGGCTACACCTTC
TRBV5-1	NA	TRBJ2-7	TRBD2	CASSLFPSGSYEQYF	TGCGCCAGCAGCTTGTTCCCTAGCGGGAGCTACGAGCAGTACTTC
TRBV19	NA	TRBJ2-3	TRBD2	CASSTLLAGGPGGTDTQYF	TGTGCCAGTAGTACCCTACTAGCGGGGGGACCGGGAGGCACAGATACGCAGTATTTT
TRBV30	few	TRBJ2-7	NA	CAWSSGGGYEQYF	TGTGCCTGGTCTTCGGGGGGCGGCTACGAGCAGTACTTC
TRBV15	few	TRBJ2-5	NA	CATSRDPTSWYQETQYF	TGTGCCACCAGCAGAGATCCCACTAGCTGGTACCAAGAGACCCAGTACTTC
TRBV27	once	TRBJ2-5	NA	CASSLRDNGFGWETQYF	TGTGCCAGCAGTCTCCGGGACAATGGGTTTGGTTGGGAGACCCAGTACTTC